The 9 T cell receptor beta chains given below trace back to one sample, sequenced in a study of Graves' ophthalmopathy and Graves' hyperthyroidism. The study amplified TCR beta CDR3 regions using RNA transcripts. Second-round multiplex PCR came after a first-round RT-PCR that employed HTBI primers. MiXCR, run by TCRdb on the multiplex PCR reads, gives a single entry per CDR3 protein. The data show 500,000 to 700,000 distinct CDR3 sequences, over 20% seen once. The source material was peripheral blood. Receptors were obtained from a young woman with stable Graves' hyperthyroidism. Some clones in this sample may be carry-over from other donors' samples.

A note on this clonotype: A much larger clone differs by one base, so this may be a read error. The chain employs TRBV7-8 and TRBJ2-2, with 11 bases fitting TRBD2. The CDR3 extends over 16 amino acids. Germline V lookup: CDR1 SGHVS, CDR2 FQNEAQ. CDR3 region: CASSAMTSGNTGELCF. CDR3 bases: TGTGCCAGCAGCGCCATGACTAGCGGGAACACCGGGGAGCTGTGTTTT.

This clonotype appeared many times. The CDR3 here is CASRYADWVTEAYEQYF. DNA for the CDR3: TGTGCCAGCAGGTACGCCGATTGGGTTACAGAAGCCTACGAGCAGTACTTC. The rearrangement uses TRBV11-2 and TRBJ2-7, with D unresolved. The CDR3 has 17 residues. Germline CDR1 is SGHAT and CDR2 is FQNNGV. The ends were cut back, 6 bases at V and 2 bases at J, with 23 bases in the middle.

This chain uses TRBV14 with TRBJ2-7; 9 nucleotides align to TRBD1. V dropped 8 bases and J dropped 3; count of bases not matched to a gene: 11. The CDR3 totals 15 residues. Germline CDR1 is SGHDN and CDR2 is FVKESK. In DNA, the CDR3 is TGTGCCAGCGGCCCGAGACAGGGGGTAGTCTACGAGCAGTACTTC. Translated, it gives CASGPRQGVVYEQYF.

This clonotype was counted only a few times. V usage is TRBV6-5 and J usage is TRBJ2-5, with 8 bases aligning to TRBD1. This CDR3 contains 16 residues. The germline gives CDR1 MNHEY, CDR2 SVGAGI. J was trimmed by 5 bases and V by 0 bases; bases with no gene match: 8. The CDR3 sequence: CASSYSETGVGETQYF. Here the CDR3 DNA reads TGTGCCAGCAGTTACTCGGAGACAGGGGTTGGGGAGACCCAGTACTTC.

This clonotype was seen ten or more times. The rearrangement links TRBV6-4 to TRBJ2-1; 10 nucleotides align to TRBD1. Germline V gene data show CDR1 as MRHNA and CDR2 as SNTAGT. The ends lost 6 bases at V and 2 bases at J; junction bases unmatched: 16. This CDR3 is 19 amino acids long. The CDR3: CASRIDRGLASGAYNEQFF. CDR3 sequence (DNA): TGTGCCAGCAGGATTGACAGGGGGCTAGCTAGCGGAGCCTACAATGAGCAGTTCTTC.

The chain joins TRBV5-1 to TRBJ2-2, with 8 bases aligning to TRBD1. Germline CDR1 reads SGHRS; CDR2 reads YFSETQ. The CDR3 runs to 18 residues. The V and J ends lost 3 bases and 2 bases, in that order; junction bases with no gene match: 12. DNA for the CDR3: TGCGCCAGCAGCTACTTACGGACAGGGACCCTAAACACCGGGGAGCTGTTTTTT. It yields the protein CASSYLRTGTLNTGELFF.

This clonotype was picked up a small number of times. V usage is TRBV12-3 or TRBV12-4 and J usage is TRBJ2-7; the D is unclear. Trimming pared 7 bases from V and 4 bases from J, leaving 17 bases between. The CDR3 consists of 14 residues. DNA for the CDR3: TGTGCCAGCAACCCCCACGGGCCTGGGTACGAGCAGTACTTC. It is translated as CASNPHGPGYEQYF.

CDR3 residues: CASRTVQFPYEQYF. The DNA for the CDR3 is TGTGCCAGCAGAACTGTACAGTTCCCCTACGAGCAGTACTTC. The chain is built from TRBV6-2 or TRBV6-3 and TRBJ2-7, with no clear D. Per germline, CDR1 MNHEY and CDR2 SVGEGT. CDR3 length equals 14 residues. The V and J ends lost 6 bases and 2 bases respectively, with 14 bases between them.

This clonotype has a count of ten or more. CDR3 residues: CASSWSQGALTGELFF. In DNA form, the CDR3 reads TGTGCCAGCAGCTGGTCACAGGGGGCTCTTACCGGGGAGCTGTTTTTT. The chain combines TRBV5-6 with TRBJ2-2; 9 positions match TRBD1. The V gene end was trimmed by 3 bases and the J gene end by 5 bases; junction bases not matched to a gene: 8. Germline CDR1 reads SGHDT; CDR2 reads YYEEEE. The CDR3 loop spans 16 amino acids.